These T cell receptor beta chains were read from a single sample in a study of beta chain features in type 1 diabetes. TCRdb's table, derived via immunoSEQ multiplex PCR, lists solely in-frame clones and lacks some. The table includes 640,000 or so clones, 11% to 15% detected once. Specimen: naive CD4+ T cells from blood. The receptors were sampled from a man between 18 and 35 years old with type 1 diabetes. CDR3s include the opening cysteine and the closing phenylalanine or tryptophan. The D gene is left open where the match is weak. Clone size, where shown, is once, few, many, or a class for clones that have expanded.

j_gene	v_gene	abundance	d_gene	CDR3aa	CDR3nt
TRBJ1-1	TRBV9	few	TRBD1	CASSVGQSMNTEAFF	TGTGCCAGCAGCGTGGGACAGAGTATGAACACTGAAGCTTTCTTT
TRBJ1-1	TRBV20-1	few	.	CSARMNTEAFF	TGCAGTGCTAGGATGAACACTGAAGCTTTCTTT
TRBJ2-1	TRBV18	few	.	CASSPPEGHEQFF	TGTGCCAGCTCACCACCCGAGGGACATGAGCAGTTCTTC
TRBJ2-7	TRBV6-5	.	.	CASRDKTGQQYF	TGTGCCAGCAGAGACAAGACGGGGCAGCAGTACTTC
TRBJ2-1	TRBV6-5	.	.	CASRGDSYNEQFF	TGTGCCAGCAGGGGTGACTCCTACAATGAGCAGTTCTTC
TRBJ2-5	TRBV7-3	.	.	CASSLGTDETQYF	TGTGCCAGCAGCCTTGGAACCGACGAGACCCAGTACTTC
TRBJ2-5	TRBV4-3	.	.	CASSQDLWRGRETQYF	TGCGCCAGCAGCCAAGATCTGTGGAGGGGGCGTGAGACCCAGTACTTC
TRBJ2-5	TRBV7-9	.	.	CASSPQGLAQETQYF	TGTGCCAGCAGCCCCCAGGGGTTAGCCCAAGAGACCCAGTACTTC
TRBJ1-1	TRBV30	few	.	CAWTPSTEAFF	TGTGCCTGGACCCCAAGCACTGAAGCTTTCTTT
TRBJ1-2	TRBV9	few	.	CASRAGDYGYTF	TGTGCCAGCAGGGCAGGGGACTATGGCTACACCTTC
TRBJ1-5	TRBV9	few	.	CASSVAWAGAQPQHF	TGTGCCAGCAGCGTAGCTTGGGCAGGGGCTCAGCCCCAGCATTTT
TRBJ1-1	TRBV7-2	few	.	CASSPLWGINTEAFF	TGTGCCAGCAGCCCCTTATGGGGGATAAACACTGAAGCTTTCTTT
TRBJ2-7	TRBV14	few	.	CASSHIPTSPYEQYF	TGTGCCAGCAGCCACATCCCGACTAGTCCCTACGAGCAGTACTTC
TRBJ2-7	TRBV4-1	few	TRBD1	CASSPWTGEFGGQYF	TGCGCCAGCAGCCCCTGGACAGGGGAGTTCGGGGGGCAGTACTTC
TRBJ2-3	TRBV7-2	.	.	CASRRDENTQYF	TGTGCCAGCAGGCGCGACGAAAATACGCAGTATTTT
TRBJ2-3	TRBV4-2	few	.	CASSKGDSPDTQYF	TGTGCCAGCAGCAAAGGGGACTCCCCAGATACGCAGTATTTT
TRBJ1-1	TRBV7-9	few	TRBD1	CASSGQGGTEAFF	TGTGCCAGCAGCGGACAGGGAGGAACTGAAGCTTTCTTT
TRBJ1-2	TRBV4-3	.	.	CASSQTGGYGYTF	TGCGCCAGCAGCCAAACAGGTGGCTATGGCTACACCTTC
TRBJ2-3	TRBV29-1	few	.	CSVGGRYTDTQYF	TGCAGCGTTGGGGGCCGATACACAGATACGCAGTATTTT
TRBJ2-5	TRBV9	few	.	CASSAGETQYF	TGTGCCAGCAGCGCGGGGGAGACCCAGTACTTC
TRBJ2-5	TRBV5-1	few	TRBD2	CASSPGGNYQETQYF	TGCGCCAGCAGCCCGGGGGGGAACTACCAAGAGACCCAGTACTTC
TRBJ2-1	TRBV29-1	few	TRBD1	CSVDRRDEQFF	TGCAGCGTGGACAGGCGCGACGAGCAGTTCTTC
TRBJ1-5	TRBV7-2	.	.	CASSFGGNQPQHF	TGTGCCAGCAGCTTCGGGGGGAATCAGCCCCAGCATTTT
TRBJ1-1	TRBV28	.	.	CASSFTYGGHDTEAFF	TGTGCCAGCAGTTTTACGTATGGGGGGCACGACACTGAAGCTTTCTTT
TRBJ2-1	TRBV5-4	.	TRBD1	CASSFDRGSYNEQFF	TGTGCCAGCAGCTTTGACAGGGGCTCCTACAATGAGCAGTTCTTC
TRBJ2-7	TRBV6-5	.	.	CASSYSAQNHYEQYF	TGTGCCAGCAGTTACTCGGCTCAAAATCACTACGAGCAGTACTTC
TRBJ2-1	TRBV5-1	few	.	CASSLGTTYNEQFF	TGCGCCAGCAGCCTCGGGACGACCTACAATGAGCAGTTCTTC
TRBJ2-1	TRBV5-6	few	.	CASSQIREQFF	TGTGCCAGCAGCCAAATACGGGAGCAGTTCTTC
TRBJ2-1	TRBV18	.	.	CASSPRDNKRDEQFF	TGTGCCAGCTCCCCCCGGGACAACAAACGAGATGAGCAGTTCTTC
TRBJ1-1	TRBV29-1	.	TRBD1	CSGVVPGGRDTEAFF	TGCAGCGGGGTGGTCCCAGGGGGCAGGGACACTGAAGCTTTCTTT
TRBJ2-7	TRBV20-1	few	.	CSALTYEQYF	TGCAGTGCCCTGACCTACGAGCAGTACTTC
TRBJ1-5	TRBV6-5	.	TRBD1	CASSYRDRFGPQHF	TGTGCCAGCAGTTACCGGGACAGGTTTGGGCCCCAGCATTTT
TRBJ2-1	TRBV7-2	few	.	CASSLESEQFF	TGTGCCAGCAGCTTAGAATCTGAGCAGTTCTTC
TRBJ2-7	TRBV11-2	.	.	CASSFPSPRIEQYF	TGTGCCAGCAGCTTTCCGAGCCCTCGAATCGAGCAGTACTTC
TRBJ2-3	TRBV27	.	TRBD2	CASSPGRTSGTDTQYF	TGTGCCAGCAGTCCGGGACGGACTAGCGGCACAGATACGCAGTATTTT